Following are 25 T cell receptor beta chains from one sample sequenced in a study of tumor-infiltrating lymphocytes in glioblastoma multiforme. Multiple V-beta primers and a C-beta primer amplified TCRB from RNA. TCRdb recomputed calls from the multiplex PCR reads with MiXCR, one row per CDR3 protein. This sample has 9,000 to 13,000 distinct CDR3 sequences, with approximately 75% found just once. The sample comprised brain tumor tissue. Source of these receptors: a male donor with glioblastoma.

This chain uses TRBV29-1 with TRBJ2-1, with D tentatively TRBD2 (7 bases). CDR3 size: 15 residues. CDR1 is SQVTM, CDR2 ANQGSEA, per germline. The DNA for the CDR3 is TGCAGGGGTGAGGGGGGGGGAAGGTCCTACAATGAGCAGTTCTTC. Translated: CRGEGGGRSYNEQFF.

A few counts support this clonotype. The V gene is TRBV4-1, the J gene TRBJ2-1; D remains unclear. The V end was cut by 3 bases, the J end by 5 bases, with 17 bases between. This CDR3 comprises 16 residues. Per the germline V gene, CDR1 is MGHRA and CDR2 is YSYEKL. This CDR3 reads CASSQGSTFLNNEQFF. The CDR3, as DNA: TGCGCCAGCAGCCAGGGTTCGACCTTCCTGAACAATGAGCAGTTCTTC.

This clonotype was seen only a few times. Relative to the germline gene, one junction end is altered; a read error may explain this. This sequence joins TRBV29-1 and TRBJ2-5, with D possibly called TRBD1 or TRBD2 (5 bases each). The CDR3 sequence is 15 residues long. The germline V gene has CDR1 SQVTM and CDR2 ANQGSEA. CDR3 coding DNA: TGCAGCGTTGAAGAGCACAGCCGCCACCGAGGGACCCTGTACTTC. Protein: CSVEEHSRHRGTLYF.

DNA of the CDR3: TGTGCCAGCAGCTTAGTTCACGGCCCAAGGGAAGAGACCCAGTACTTC. Translating gives CASSLVHGPREETQYF. The rearrangement links TRBV11-2 to TRBJ2-5; no clear D. The length of the CDR3 is 16 residues. The V gene's germline CDR1 is SGHAT and CDR2 FQNNGV. The V and J ends lost 1 base and 3 bases respectively, with 15 bases between them.

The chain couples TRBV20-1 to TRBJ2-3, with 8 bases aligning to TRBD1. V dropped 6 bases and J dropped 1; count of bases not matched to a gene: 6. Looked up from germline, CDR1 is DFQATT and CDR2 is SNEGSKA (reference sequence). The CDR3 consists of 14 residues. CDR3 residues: CSATDRVRTDTQYF. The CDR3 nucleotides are TGCAGTGCAACGGACAGGGTACGCACAGATACGCAGTATTTT.

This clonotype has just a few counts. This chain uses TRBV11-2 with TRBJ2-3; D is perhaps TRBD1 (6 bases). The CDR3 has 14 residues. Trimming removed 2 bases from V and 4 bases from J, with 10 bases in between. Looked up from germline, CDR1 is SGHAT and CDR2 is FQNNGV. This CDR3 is CASSLQGMADTQYF. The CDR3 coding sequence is TGTGCCAGCAGCTTACAGGGGATGGCAGATACGCAGTATTTT.

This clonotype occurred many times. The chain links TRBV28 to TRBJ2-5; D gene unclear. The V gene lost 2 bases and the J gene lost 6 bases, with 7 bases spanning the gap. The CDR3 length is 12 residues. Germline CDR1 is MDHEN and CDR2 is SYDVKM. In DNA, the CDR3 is TGTGCCAGCAGTTTAGCCGGCCAGACCCAGTACTTC. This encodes CASSLAGQTQYF.

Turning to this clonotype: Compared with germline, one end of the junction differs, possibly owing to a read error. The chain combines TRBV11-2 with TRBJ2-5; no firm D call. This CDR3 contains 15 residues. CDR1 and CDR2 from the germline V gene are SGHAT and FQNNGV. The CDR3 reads CASSSVVGLQETQYF. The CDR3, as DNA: TGTGCCAGCAGCTCAGTCGTGGGCTTGCAAGAGACCCAGTATTTC.

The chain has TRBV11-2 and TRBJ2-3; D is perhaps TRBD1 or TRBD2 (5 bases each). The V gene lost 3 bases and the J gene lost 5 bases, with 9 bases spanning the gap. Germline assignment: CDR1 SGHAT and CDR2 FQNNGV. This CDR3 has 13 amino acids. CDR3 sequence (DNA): TGTGCCAGCAGCTTGGGACCCGGAGATACGCAGTATTTT. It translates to CASSLGPGDTQYF.

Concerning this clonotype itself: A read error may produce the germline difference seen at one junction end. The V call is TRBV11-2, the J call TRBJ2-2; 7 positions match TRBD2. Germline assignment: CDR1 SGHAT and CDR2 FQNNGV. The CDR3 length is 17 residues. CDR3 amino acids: CASSSTGGRISTGELIF. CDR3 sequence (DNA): TGTGCCAGCAGCTCGACTGGCGGGAGAATAAGCACCGGGGAGCTGATTTTT.

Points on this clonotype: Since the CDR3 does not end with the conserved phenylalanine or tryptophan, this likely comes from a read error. CDR3: CASSLAVRGASRNEQFI. CDR3 sequence (DNA): TGTGCCAGCAGTTTAGCAGTAAGGGGGGCTTCGCGCAATGAGCAGTTCATC. The rearrangement uses TRBV11-2 and TRBJ2-1; TRBD1 or TRBD2 may be the D gene (6 bases each). CDR3 length: 17 residues. Germline CDR1 is SGHAT and CDR2 is FQNNGV.

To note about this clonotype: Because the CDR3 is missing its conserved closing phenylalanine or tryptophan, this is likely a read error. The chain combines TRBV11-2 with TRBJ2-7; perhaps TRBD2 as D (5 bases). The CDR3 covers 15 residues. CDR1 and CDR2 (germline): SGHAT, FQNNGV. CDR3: CVSSFSSPALYEQYY. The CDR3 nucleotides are TGTGTCAGCAGCTTCTCTAGCCCAGCACTATACGAGCAGTACTAC.

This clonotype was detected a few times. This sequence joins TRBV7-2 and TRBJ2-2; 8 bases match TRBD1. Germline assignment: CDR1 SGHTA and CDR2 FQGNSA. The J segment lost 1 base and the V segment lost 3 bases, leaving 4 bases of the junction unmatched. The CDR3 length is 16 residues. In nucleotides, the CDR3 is TGTGCCAGCAGCTTGAGCGGACAGGGGAACACCGGGGAGCTGTTTTTT. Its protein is CASSLSGQGNTGELFF.

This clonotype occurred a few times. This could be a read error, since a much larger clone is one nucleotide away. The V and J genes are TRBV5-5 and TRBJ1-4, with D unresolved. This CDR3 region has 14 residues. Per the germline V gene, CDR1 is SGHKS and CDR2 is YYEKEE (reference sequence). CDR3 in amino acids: CAGSLTATNEELFF. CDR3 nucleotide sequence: TGTGCCGGCAGCTTAACCGCAACTAATGAAGAACTGTTTTTT.

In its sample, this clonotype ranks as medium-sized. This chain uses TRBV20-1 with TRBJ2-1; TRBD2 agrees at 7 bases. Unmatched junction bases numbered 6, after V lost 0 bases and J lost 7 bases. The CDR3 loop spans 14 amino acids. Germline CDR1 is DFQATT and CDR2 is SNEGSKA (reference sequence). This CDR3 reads CSARDAGVGNEQFF. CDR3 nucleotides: TGCAGTGCTAGAGATGCGGGAGTTGGGAATGAGCAGTTCTTC.

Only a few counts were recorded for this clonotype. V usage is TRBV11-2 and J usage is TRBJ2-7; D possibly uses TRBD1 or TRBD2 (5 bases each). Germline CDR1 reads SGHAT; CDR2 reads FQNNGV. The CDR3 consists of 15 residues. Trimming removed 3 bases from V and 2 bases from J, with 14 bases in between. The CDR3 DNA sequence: TGTGCCAGCAGCTTGGGACCGCCACGGGCCTACGAGCAGTACTTC. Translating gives CASSLGPPRAYEQYF.

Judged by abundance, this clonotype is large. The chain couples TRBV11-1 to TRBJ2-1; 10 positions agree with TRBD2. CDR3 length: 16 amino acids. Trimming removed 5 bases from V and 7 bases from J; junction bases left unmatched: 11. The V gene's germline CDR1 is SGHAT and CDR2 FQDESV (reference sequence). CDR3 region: CASSLSWVAGGNEQFF. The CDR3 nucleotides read TGTGCCAGCAGCCTGTCGTGGGTAGCGGGAGGTAATGAGCAGTTCTTC.

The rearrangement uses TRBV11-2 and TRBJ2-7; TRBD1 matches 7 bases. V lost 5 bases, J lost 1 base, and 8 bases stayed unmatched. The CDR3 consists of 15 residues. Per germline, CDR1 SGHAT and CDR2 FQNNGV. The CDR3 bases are TGTGCCAGCAGCACGAGGGACAGTTTGTCCTACGAGCAGTACTTC. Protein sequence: CASSTRDSLSYEQYF.

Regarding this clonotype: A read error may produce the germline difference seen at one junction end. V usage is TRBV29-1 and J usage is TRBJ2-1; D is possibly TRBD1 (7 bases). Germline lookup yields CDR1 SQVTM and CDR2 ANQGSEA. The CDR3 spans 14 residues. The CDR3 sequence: CSVGGRQGGNVQSF. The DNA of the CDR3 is TGCAGCGTTGGAGGGCGGCAGGGGGGCAATGTGCAGTCCTTC.

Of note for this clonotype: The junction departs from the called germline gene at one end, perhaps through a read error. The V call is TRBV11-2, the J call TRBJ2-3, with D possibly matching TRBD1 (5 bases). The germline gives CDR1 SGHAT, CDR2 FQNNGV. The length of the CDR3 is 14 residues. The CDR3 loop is CASSLDWTPDTQYF. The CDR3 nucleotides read TGTGCCAGCAGTTTAGATTGGACACCGGATACGCAGTATTTT.

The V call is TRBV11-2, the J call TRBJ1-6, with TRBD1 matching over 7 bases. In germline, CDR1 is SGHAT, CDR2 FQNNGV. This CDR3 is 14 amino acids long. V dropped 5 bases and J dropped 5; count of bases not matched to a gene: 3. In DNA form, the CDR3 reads TGTGCCAGCAGCCGACAGGGCGATAATTCACCCCTCCACTTT. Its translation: CASSRQGDNSPLHF. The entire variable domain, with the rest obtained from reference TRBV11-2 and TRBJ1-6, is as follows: EAGVAQSPRYKIIEKRQSVAFWCNPISGHATLYWYQQILGQGPKLLIQFQNNGVVDDSQLPKDRFSAERLKGVDSTLKIQPAKLEDSAVYLCASSRQGDNSPLHFGNGTRLTVT.

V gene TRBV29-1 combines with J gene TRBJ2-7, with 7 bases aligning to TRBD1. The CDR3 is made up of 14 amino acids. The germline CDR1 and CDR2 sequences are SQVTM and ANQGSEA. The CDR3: CSVQGTEGFYGQYF. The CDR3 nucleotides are TGCAGTGTTCAAGGGACAGAGGGGTTCTATGGGCAGTACTTC.

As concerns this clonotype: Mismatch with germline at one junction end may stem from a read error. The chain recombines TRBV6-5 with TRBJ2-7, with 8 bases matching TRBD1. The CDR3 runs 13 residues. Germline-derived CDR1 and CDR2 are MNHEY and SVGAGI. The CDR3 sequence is CASSSGTGYEQYF. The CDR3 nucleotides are TGTGCCAGCAGTTCTGGGACAGGTTACGAGCAGTACTTT.

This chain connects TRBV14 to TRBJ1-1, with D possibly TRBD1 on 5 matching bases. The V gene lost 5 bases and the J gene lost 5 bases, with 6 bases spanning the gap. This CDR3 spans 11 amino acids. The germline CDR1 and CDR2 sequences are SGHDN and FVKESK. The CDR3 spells CASSEGTEAFF. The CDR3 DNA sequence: TGTGCCAGCAGCGAGGGGACTGAAGCTTTCTTT.

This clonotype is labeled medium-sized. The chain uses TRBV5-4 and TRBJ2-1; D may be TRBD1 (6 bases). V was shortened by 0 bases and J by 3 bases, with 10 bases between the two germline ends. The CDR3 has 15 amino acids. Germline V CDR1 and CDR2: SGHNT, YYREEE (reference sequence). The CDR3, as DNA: TGTGCCAGCAGCTTGGAGGGGGTAGGCTACAATGAGCAGTTCTTC. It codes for CASSLEGVGYNEQFF.